These T cell receptor beta chains were read from a single sample in a study of blood T cell repertoires in COVID-19. Produced via immunoSEQ multiplex PCR; TCRdb's table is partial and in-frame only. The data contain about 50,000 clones, nearly 95% of them singletons. Sequencing used peripheral blood. These receptors were collected from a man between 50 and 59 years old with active COVID-19. Both conserved end residues are part of each CDR3. The D gene is left open where the match is weak. Clone size is given for some rows only: seen once, a few or many times, or a class if the clone is expanded.

d_call clone_size j_call v_call cdr3_nt cdr3_aa
TRBD1 - TRBJ1-2 TRBV6-2/TRBV6-3 TGTGCCAGCAGTCCGGGGACAGGGAACTATGGCTACACCTTC CASSPGTGNYGYTF
TRBD1 - TRBJ2-5 TRBV27 TGTGCCAGCAGCCGGGGACAGGGGGCTGCGGAGACCCAGTACTTC CASSRGQGAAETQYF
TRBD1 - TRBJ1-2 TRBV28 TGTGCCAGCAGTGACAGGGGCAAAAGGGGCTACACCTTC CASSDRGKRGYTF
TRBD1 few TRBJ1-3 TRBV9 TGTGCCAGCAGCAGTACAGGGGCCTCTGGAAACACCATATATTTT CASSSTGASGNTIYF
TRBD1 - TRBJ2-1 TRBV27 TGTGCCAGCGCCAACAGGGGTGACGGCAACAATGAGCAGTTCTTC CASANRGDGNNEQFF
- - TRBJ2-1 TRBV14 TGTGCCAGCAGCCACCTAGGTAACTACAATGAGCAGTTCTTC CASSHLGNYNEQFF
- - TRBJ1-3 TRBV6-5 TGTGCCAGCAGCCGCCTATTCGGGAGAGGAAACACCATATATTTT CASSRLFGRGNTIYF
TRBD2 - TRBJ2-1 TRBV19 TGTGCCAGTACGGTGGGAGGGTATATTAATGAGCAGTTCTTC CASTVGGYINEQFF
TRBD2 - TRBJ2-3 TRBV6-5 TGTGCCAGCATTATAGCGGGAGGGTACTCAGGGACGCAGTATTTT CASIIAGGYSGTQYF
- - TRBJ1-2 TRBV5-4 TGTGCCAGCAGCTTGCAAGCGGAGGGCTACACCTTC CASSLQAEGYTF
- - TRBJ2-7 TRBV6-1 TGTGCCAGCAGTGAAGGATTTTTGAGCTACGAGCAGTACTTC CASSEGFLSYEQYF
TRBD2 - TRBJ2-1 TRBV11-3 TGTGCCAGCAGCTTAGGCACCGGGGGGACCTACAATGAGCAGTTCTTC CASSLGTGGTYNEQFF
TRBD1 - TRBJ2-1 TRBV5-8 TGTGCCAGCAGCCGGACAGGATGGGACAATGAGCAGTTCTTC CASSRTGWDNEQFF
- - TRBJ2-7 TRBV11-3 TGTGCCAGCAGCCTAGATTCAGACGAGCAGTACTTC CASSLDSDEQYF
- - TRBJ2-5 TRBV9 TGTGCCAGCAGCGTAGATACGGGATCGGATGAGACCCAGTACTTC CASSVDTGSDETQYF
TRBD2 - TRBJ2-3 TRBV19 TGTGCCAGTAGGCGGTCTAGCGGGAGTATCGGGTTCACAGATACGCAGTATTTT CASRRSSGSIGFTDTQYF
TRBD1 - TRBJ1-5 TRBV28 TGTGCCAGCAGGCCGGGACAGGGGAATCAGCCCCAGCATTTT CASRPGQGNQPQHF
- - TRBJ1-2 TRBV18 TGTGCCAGCTCACCAGGTCAGGGCCCGGGCTATGGCTACACCTTC CASSPGQGPGYGYTF
- - TRBJ2-6 TRBV5-8 TGTGCCAGCAGCTGGAATACAGGGTTTCCCTCTGGGGCCAACGTCCTGACTTTC CASSWNTGFPSGANVLTF
TRBD1 - TRBJ2-2 TRBV5-1 TGCGCCAGCAGCTGGATGGCGACAGGGGGCACCGGGGAGCTGTTTTTT CASSWMATGGTGELFF
TRBD1 - TRBJ2-2 TRBV7-7 TGTGCTAGCAGACCAGGGGGCGCGGCTACCGGGGAGCTGTTTTTT CASRPGGAATGELFF
- - TRBJ2-3 TRBV28 TGTGCCAGCAGGGACAGCGGAGCCCTTAGCACAGATACGCAGTATTTT CASRDSGALSTDTQYF
TRBD1 - TRBJ2-7 TRBV4-1 TGCGCCAGCAGCCCCCCAGGACAGGCCTACGAGCAGTACTTC CASSPPGQAYEQYF
- - TRBJ1-3 TRBV7-2 TGTGCCAGCAGCTTGGAGGGTTCGCGGGGAAACACCATATATTTT CASSLEGSRGNTIYF
- - TRBJ1-1 TRBV7-6 TGTGCCAGCAGCTCTCAAGGGGCTGAAGCTTTCTTT CASSSQGAEAFF
- - TRBJ1-2 TRBV4-1 TGCGCCAGCAGCCAACAGGTGGGGCGGCCCTATGGCTACACCTTC CASSQQVGRPYGYTF
TRBD2 - TRBJ2-1 TRBV6-5 TGTGCCAGCACCTTAGCGGGACACAATGAGCAGTTCTTC CASTLAGHNEQFF
TRBD2 once TRBJ2-5 TRBV24-1 TGTGCCACCAGTACGAGTCGGGGAGGGGAGACCCAGTACTTC CATSTSRGGETQYF
TRBD1 - TRBJ1-1 TRBV28 TGTGCCAGCAATCCACCGACAGGGATGAACACTGAAGCTTTCTTT CASNPPTGMNTEAFF
TRBD2 - TRBJ2-7 TRBV5-4 TGTGCCAGCAGCTTGACTCGGGGGGACTACGAGCAGTACTTC CASSLTRGDYEQYF
TRBD2 few TRBJ2-7 TRBV11-3 TGTGCCAGCAGCTCCTCCGCCCTAGCGGGGAGCTCCTACGAGCAGTACTTC CASSSSALAGSSYEQYF
- - TRBJ2-2 TRBV9 TGTGCCAGCAGCATCCGACAGGTCACCGGGGAGCTGTTTTTT CASSIRQVTGELFF
TRBD1 - TRBJ2-3 TRBV7-3 TGTGCCAGCAGCTTTCACCCAGGGGGATTTAGCACAGATACGCAGTATTTT CASSFHPGGFSTDTQYF
- - TRBJ1-2 TRBV7-9 TGTGCCAGCAGCTTAGGCCCCGGGAATGGCTACACCTTC CASSLGPGNGYTF
- - TRBJ1-6 TRBV6-2/TRBV6-3 TGTGCCAGCAGCCCTCTGACAGGAAGCTCCTATAATTCACCCCTCCACTTT CASSPLTGSSYNSPLHF
- - TRBJ2-7 TRBV14 TGTGCCAGCAGCCAAGTGATCGGGTCCGAGCAGTACTTC CASSQVIGSEQYF
TRBD1 - TRBJ2-2 TRBV27 TGTGCCAGCAGTTTTAGACAGGGGCCCACCGGGGAGCTGTTTTTT CASSFRQGPTGELFF
- - TRBJ1-5 TRBV2 TGTGCCAGCTCCCGCGACTCGGGTAATCAGCCCCAGCATTTT CASSRDSGNQPQHF
- - TRBJ2-7 TRBV5-6 TGTGCCAGCAGCTTCGTCGTCGGGGATACCTACGAGCAGTACTTC CASSFVVGDTYEQYF
TRBD1 few TRBJ1-6 TRBV3-1/TRBV3-2 TGTGCCAGCACCGGGATACAGGGGCACGGTTCACCCCTCCACTTT CASTGIQGHGSPLHF
- - TRBJ1-1 TRBV4-2 TGTGCCAGCAGCCAAGACGAGTACTACACTGAAGCTTTCTTT CASSQDEYYTEAFF
TRBD1 - TRBJ2-3 TRBV19 TGTGCCAGTACCATGGGACAGCCGGGCGGTACGCAGTATTTT CASTMGQPGGTQYF
- - TRBJ1-5 TRBV28 TGTGCCAGCAGTTTGGGGGCAGGGGGCAATCAGCCCCAGCATTTT CASSLGAGGNQPQHF
- - TRBJ1-5 TRBV28 TGTGCCAGCAGGTCGACAGGACTCTTCAATCAGCCCCAGCATTTT CASRSTGLFNQPQHF
- - TRBJ2-2 TRBV7-9 TGTGCCAGCAGCACGAACTCCGGGGAGCTGTTTTTT CASSTNSGELFF
TRBD1 - TRBJ2-3 TRBV2 TGTGCCAGCAGCGAGGGGGCGCGTGGCACAGATACGCAGTATTTT CASSEGARGTDTQYF
- - TRBJ1-1 TRBV6-6 TGTGCCAGCAGCTTGGAGTTTGAAGCTTTCTTT CASSLEFEAFF
- once TRBJ2-5 TRBV11-3 TGTGCCAGCAGCCACAGCCAAGAGACCCAGTACTTC CASSHSQETQYF
- once TRBJ1-1 TRBV12-3/TRBV12-4 TGTGCCAGCAGTTACGTGACAGGCGAAGCTTTCTTT CASSYVTGEAFF